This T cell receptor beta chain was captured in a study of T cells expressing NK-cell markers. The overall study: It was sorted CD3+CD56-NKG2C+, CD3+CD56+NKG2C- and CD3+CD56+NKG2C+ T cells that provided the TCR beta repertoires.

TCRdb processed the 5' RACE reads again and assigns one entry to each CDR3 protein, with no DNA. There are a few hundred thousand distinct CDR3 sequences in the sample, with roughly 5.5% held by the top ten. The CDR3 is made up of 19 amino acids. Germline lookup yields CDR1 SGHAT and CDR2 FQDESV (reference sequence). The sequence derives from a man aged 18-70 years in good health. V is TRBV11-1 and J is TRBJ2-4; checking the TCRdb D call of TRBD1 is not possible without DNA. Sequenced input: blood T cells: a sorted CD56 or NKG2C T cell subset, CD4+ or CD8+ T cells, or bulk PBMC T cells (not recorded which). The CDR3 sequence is CASSSPGQGAAAAKNIQYF.